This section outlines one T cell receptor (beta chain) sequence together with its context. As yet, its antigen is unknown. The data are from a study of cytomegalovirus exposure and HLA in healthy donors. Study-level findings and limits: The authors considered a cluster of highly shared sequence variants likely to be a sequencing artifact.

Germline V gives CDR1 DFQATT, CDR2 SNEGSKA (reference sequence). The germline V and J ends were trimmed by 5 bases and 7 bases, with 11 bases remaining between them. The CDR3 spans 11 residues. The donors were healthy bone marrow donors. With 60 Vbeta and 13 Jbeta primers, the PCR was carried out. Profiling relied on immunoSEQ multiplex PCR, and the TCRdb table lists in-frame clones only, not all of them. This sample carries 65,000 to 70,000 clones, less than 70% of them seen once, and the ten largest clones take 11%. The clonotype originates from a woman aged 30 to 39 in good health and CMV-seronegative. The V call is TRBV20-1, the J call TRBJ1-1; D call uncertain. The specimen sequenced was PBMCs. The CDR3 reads CSAAQNLEAFF. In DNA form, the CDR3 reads TGCAGTGCTGCACAAAATCTTGAAGCTTTCTTT.